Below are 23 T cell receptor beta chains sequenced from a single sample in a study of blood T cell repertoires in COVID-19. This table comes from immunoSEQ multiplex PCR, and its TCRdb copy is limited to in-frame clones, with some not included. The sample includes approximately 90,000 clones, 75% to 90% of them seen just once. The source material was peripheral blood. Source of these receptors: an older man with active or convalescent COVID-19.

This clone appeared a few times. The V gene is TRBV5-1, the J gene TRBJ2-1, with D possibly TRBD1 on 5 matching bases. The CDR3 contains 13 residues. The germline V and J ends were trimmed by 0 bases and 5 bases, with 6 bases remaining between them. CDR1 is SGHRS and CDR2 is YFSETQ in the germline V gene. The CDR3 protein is CASSLVQDNEQFF. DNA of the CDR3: TGCGCCAGCAGCTTGGTACAGGACAATGAGCAGTTCTTC.

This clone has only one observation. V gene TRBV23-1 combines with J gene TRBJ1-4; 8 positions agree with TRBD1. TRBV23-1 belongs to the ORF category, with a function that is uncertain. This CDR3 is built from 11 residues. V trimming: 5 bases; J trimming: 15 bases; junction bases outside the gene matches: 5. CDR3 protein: CASSGQGRLFF. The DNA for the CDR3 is TGCGCCAGCAGTGGACAGGGTCGGTTGTTTTTT.

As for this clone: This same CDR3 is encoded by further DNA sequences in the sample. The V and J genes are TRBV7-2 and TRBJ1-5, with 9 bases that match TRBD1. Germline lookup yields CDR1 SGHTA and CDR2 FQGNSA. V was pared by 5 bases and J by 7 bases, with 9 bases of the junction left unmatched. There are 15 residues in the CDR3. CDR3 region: CASSGQTGGGQPQHF. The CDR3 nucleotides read TGTGCCAGCAGCGGACAGACAGGGGGGGGGCAGCCCCAGCATTTT.

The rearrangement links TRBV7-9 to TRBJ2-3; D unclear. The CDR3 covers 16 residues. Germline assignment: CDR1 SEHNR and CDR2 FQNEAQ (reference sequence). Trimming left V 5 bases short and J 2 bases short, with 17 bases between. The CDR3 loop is CASSPESWLVTDTQYF. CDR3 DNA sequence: TGTGCCAGCAGCCCAGAATCGTGGCTCGTCACAGATACGCAGTATTTT.

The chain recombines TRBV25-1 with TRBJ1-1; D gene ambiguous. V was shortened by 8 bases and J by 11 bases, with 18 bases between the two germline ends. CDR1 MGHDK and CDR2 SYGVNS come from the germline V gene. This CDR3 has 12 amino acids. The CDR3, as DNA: TGTGCCAGCGCCAGCGTCCGGGGATCGGCTTTCTTT. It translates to CASASVRGSAFF.

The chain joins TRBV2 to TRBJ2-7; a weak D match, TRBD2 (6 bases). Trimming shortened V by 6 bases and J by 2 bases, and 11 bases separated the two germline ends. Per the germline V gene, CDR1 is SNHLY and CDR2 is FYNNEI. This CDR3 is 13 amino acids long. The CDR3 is CASSETGAYEQYF. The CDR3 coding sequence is TGTGCCAGCAGCGAAACGGGGGCCTACGAGCAGTACTTC.

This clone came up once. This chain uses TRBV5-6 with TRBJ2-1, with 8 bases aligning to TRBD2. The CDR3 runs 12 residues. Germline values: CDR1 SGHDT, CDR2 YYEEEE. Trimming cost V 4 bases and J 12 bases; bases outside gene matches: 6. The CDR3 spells CASSAPSGSQFF. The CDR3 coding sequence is TGTGCCAGCAGCGCACCTAGCGGGTCGCAGTTCTTC.

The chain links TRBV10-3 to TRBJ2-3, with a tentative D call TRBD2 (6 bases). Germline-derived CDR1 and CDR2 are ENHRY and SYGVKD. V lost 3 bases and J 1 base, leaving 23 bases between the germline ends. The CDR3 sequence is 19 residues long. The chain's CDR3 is CAISDPTSRPGRGTDTQYF. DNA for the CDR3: TGTGCCATCAGTGACCCAACTAGCCGTCCTGGTCGGGGCACAGATACGCAGTATTTT.

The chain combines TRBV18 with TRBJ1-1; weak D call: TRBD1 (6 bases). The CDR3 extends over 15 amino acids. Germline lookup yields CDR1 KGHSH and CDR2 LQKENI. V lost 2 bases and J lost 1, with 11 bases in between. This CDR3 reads CASSPSRTENTEAFF. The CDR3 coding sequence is TGTGCCAGCTCACCATCTAGGACAGAGAACACTGAAGCTTTCTTT.

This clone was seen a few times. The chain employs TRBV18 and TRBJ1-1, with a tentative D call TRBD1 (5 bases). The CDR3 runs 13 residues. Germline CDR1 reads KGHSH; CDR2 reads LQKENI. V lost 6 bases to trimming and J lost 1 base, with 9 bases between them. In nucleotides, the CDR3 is TGTGCCAGCTCTCCCGGACAGAACACTGAAGCTTTCTTT. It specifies CASSPGQNTEAFF.

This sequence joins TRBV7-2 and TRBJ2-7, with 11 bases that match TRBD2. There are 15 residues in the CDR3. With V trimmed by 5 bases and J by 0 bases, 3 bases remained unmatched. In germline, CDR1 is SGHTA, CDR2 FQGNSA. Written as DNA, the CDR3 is TGTGCCAGCAGCGCCACTAGCGGGAGCTCCTACGAGCAGTACTTC. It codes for CASSATSGSSYEQYF. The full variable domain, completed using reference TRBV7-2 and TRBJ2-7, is GAGVSQSPSNKVTEKGKDVELRCDPISGHTALYWYRQSLGQGLEFLIYFQGNSAPDKSGLPSDRFSAERTGGSVSTLTIQRTQQEDSAVYLCASSATSGSSYEQYFGPGTRLTVT.

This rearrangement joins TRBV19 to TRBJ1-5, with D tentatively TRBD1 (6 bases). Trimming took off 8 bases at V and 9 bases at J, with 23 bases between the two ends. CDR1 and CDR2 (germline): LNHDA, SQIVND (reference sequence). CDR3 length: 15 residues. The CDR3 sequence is CASSTDRSSLWPQHF. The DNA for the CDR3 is TGTGCCAGTTCCACCGACAGGAGTAGTTTGTGGCCCCAGCATTTT. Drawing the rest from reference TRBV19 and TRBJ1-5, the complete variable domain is DGGITQSPKYLFRKEGQNVTLSCEQNLNHDAMYWYRQDPGQGLRLIYYSQIVNDFQKGDIAEGYSVSREKKESFPLTVTSAQKNPTAFYLCASSTDRSSLWPQHFGDGTRLSIL.

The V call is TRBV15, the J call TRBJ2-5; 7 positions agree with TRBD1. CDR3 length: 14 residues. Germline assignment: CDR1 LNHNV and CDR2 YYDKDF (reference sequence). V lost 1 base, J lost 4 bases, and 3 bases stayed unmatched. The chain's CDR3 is CATSRVAGGETQYF. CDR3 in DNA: TGTGCCACCAGCAGAGTGGCAGGGGGAGAGACCCAGTACTTC.

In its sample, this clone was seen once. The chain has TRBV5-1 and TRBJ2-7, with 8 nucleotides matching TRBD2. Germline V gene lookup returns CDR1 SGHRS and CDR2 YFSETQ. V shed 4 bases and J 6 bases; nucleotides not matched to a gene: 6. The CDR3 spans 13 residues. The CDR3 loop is CASSPGGMGEQYF. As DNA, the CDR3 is TGCGCCAGCAGCCCGGGAGGGATGGGCGAGCAGTACTTC.

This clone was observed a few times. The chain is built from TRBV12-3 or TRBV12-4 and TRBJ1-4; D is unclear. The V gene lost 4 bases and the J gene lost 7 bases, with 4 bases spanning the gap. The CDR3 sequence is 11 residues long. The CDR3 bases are TGTGCCAGCAGTTCGGGTGAAAAACTGTTTTTT. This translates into CASSSGEKLFF.

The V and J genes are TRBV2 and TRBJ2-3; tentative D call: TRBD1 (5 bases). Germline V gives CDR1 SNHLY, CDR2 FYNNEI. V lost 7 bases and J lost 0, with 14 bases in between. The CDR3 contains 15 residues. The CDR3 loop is CASTLQASSTDTQYF. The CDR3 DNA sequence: TGTGCCAGCACCTTACAGGCCTCTAGCACAGATACGCAGTATTTT.

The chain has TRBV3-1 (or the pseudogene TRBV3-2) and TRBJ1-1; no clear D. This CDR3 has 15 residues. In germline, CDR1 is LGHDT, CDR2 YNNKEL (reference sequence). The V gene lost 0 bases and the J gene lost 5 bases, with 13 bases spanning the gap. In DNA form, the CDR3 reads TGTGCCAGCAGCCAAGATCTGACCCCGGGGACTGAAGCTTTCTTT. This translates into CASSQDLTPGTEAFF.

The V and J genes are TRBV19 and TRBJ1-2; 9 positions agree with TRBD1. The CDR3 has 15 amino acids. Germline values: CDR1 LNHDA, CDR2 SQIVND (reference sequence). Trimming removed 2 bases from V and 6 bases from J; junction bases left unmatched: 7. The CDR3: CASSIPSGQGHGYTF. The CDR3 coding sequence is TGTGCCAGTAGTATACCCTCGGGACAGGGCCATGGCTACACCTTC.

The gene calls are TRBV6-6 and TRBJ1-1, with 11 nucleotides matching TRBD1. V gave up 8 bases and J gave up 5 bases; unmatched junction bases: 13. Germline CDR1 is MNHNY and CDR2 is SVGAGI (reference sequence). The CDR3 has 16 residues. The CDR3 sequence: CASSNAPGTGGTEAFF. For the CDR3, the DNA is TGTGCCAGCTCTAACGCACCCGGGACAGGGGGAACTGAAGCTTTCTTT.

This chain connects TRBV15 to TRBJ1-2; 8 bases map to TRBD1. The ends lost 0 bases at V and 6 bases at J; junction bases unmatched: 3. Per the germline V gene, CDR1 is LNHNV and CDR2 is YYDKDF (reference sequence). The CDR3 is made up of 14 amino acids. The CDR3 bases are TGTGCCACCAGCAGAGAGCGGACAGGGCATGGCTACACCTTC. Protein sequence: CATSRERTGHGYTF. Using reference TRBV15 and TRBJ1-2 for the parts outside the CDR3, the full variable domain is DAMVIQNPRYQVTQFGKPVTLSCSQTLNHNVMYWYQQKSSQAPKLLFHYYDKDFNNEADTPDNFQSRRPNTSFCFLDIRSPGLGDTAMYLCATSRERTGHGYTFGSGTRLTVV.

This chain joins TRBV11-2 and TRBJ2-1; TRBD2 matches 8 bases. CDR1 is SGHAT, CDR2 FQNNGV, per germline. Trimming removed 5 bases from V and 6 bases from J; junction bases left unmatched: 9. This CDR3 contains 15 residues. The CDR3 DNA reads TGTGCCAGCAGCCTTAGCGGGATACAGGTCAATGAGCAGTTCTTC. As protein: CASSLSGIQVNEQFF.

The CDR3 DNA follows: TGCGCCAGCAGCCGAAACGGACTAGCGGGAGACACCGGGGAGCTGTTTTTT. This gives the protein CASSRNGLAGDTGELFF. The chain couples TRBV5-1 to TRBJ2-2, with 13 bases identical to TRBD2. Trimming took 4 bases from V and 3 from J; bases not matched to a gene: 6. Germline lookup yields CDR1 SGHRS and CDR2 YFSETQ. The length of the CDR3 is 17 residues.

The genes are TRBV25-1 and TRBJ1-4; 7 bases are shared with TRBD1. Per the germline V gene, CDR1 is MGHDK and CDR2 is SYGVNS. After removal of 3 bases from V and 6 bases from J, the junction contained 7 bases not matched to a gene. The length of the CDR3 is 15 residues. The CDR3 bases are TGTGCCAGCAGTGACCCACAGGGGTGGGATGAAAAACTGTTTTTT. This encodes CASSDPQGWDEKLFF.